This passage covers 12 T cell receptor beta chains from one sample sequenced in a study of cytomegalovirus exposure and HLA in healthy donors. It was with 60 Vbeta and 13 Jbeta primers that the PCR ran. Assay used: immunoSEQ multiplex PCR; TCRdb lists only in-frame clones, some missing. Seen here are some 170,000 clones, roughly 79% observed once, and the top ten hold 4.9%. The material sequenced was PBMCs. Receptors were obtained from a woman aged 18-35 years in good health and CMV-seropositive.

The genes are TRBV5-1 and TRBJ2-5, with TRBD2 as a possible D gene (5 bases). The germline CDR1 and CDR2 sequences are SGHRS and YFSETQ. Trimming left V 0 bases short and J 9 bases short, with 12 bases between. The CDR3 has 13 amino acids. In DNA form, the CDR3 reads TGCGCCAGCAGCTTGGCCGGGGTGGAGGCCCAGTACTTC. Translation: CASSLAGVEAQYF.

J is TRBJ1-1 and V is TRBV2; tentatively, D is TRBD1 (6 bases). This CDR3 has 15 amino acids. The germline V and J ends were trimmed by 9 bases and 4 bases, with 21 bases remaining between them. Germline V CDR1 and CDR2: SNHLY, FYNNEI. CDR3 sequence: CARPEGDRTGTEAFF. Written as DNA, the CDR3 is TGTGCCAGACCCGAAGGAGACAGGACCGGCACTGAAGCTTTCTTT.

V gene TRBV5-6 combines with J gene TRBJ2-5; D is perhaps TRBD1 (5 bases). Trimming stripped 2 bases from V and 3 bases from J, with 11 bases between. CDR3 length: 14 residues. Looked up from germline, CDR1 is SGHDT and CDR2 is YYEEEE. The CDR3 is CASSLSGFEETQYF. The CDR3 DNA reads TGTGCCAGCAGCTTATCAGGGTTCGAAGAGACCCAGTACTTC. The full variable domain, its missing parts supplied by reference TRBV5-6 and TRBJ2-5, is DAGVTQSPTHLIKTRGQQVTLRCSPKSGHDTVSWYQQALGQGPQFIFQYYEEEERQRGNFPDRFSGHQFPNYSSELNVNALLLGDSALYLCASSLSGFEETQYFGPGTRLLVL.

This chain links TRBV29-1 with TRBJ1-1; 7 bases are a match to TRBD1. This CDR3 comprises 13 residues. V trimming: 7 bases; J trimming: 2 bases; junction bases outside the gene matches: 7. The germline CDR1 and CDR2 sequences are SQVTM and ANQGSEA. CDR3 nucleotide sequence: TGCAGCGCCTGTCACAGGGGCAACACTGAAGCTTTCTTT. Translation gives CSACHRGNTEAFF.

V is TRBV6-5 and J is TRBJ1-4; D remains unclear. Germline assignment: CDR1 MNHEY and CDR2 SVGAGI. The CDR3 runs 15 residues. Trimming took off 2 bases at V and 0 bases at J, with 7 bases between the two ends. The CDR3 region is CASSYADTTNEKLFF. CDR3 nucleotides: TGTGCCAGCAGTTACGCGGATACAACTAATGAAAAACTGTTTTTT.

V is TRBV27 and J is TRBJ1-1, with D tentatively TRBD1 (5 bases). The CDR3 covers 14 residues. Germline V gene sequence: CDR1 MNHEY, CDR2 SMNVEV (reference sequence). The V and J ends lost 4 bases and 5 bases respectively, with 14 bases between them. CDR3 DNA: TGTGCCAGCAGTTCCAGGTCACGGGGGACTGAAGCTTTCTTT. Translating it yields CASSSRSRGTEAFF.

A remark on this clone: Sequence at one end of the junction differs from germline and may be a read error. The chain carries TRBV7-9 and TRBJ2-7; TRBD1 matches 9 bases. The CDR3 contains 17 residues. The germline V gene has CDR1 SEHNR and CDR2 FQNEAQ (reference sequence). The CDR3 DNA reads as TGTTCCAGCAGCACCAATCCGGGACAGGGAAAGGGATACGAGCAGTACTTC. This gives the protein CSSSTNPGQGKGYEQYF.

The chain employs TRBV5-1 and TRBJ2-7; 7 bases are shared with TRBD1. Germline lookup yields CDR1 SGHRS and CDR2 YFSETQ. The CDR3 sequence is 17 residues long. The V segment lost 1 base and the J segment 6 bases; nucleotides outside the gene matches: 16. Written as DNA, the CDR3 is TGCGCCAGCAGCTTGTTAGGGACAGACCAGCCAACGGGCGAGCAGTACTTC. Its translation is CASSLLGTDQPTGEQYF.

V and J are TRBV9 and TRBJ2-2, with 8 bases fitting TRBD2. Germline-derived CDR1 and CDR2 are SGDLS and YYNGEE. This CDR3 is built from 15 residues. V was pared by 2 bases and J by 6 bases, with 6 bases of the junction left unmatched. CDR3 nucleotide sequence: TGTGCCAGCAGCGTTAACGGGGGGGCATCCGGGGAGCTGTTTTTT. Amino acids: CASSVNGGASGELFF. Complete variable domain (other parts from reference TRBV9 and TRBJ2-2): DSGVTQTPKHLITATGQRVTLRCSPRSGDLSVYWYQQSLDQGLQFLIQYYNGEERAKGNILERFSAQQFPDLHSELNLSSLELGDSALYFCASSVNGGASGELFFGEGSRLTVL.

This chain uses TRBV5-6 with TRBJ2-1, with 10 bases matching TRBD2. The CDR3 is made up of 15 amino acids. Germline V gives CDR1 SGHDT, CDR2 YYEEEE. The V and J ends lost 2 bases and 4 bases, in that order; junction bases with no gene match: 3. The CDR3 sequence: CASSFLAGVYNEQFF. DNA of the CDR3: TGTGCCAGCAGCTTTCTAGCGGGGGTATACAATGAGCAGTTCTTC.

The chain joins TRBV9 to TRBJ2-1, with D unresolved. This CDR3 contains 15 residues. Germline V gene lookup returns CDR1 SGDLS and CDR2 YYNGEE. V was shortened by 0 bases and J by 9 bases, with 16 bases between the two germline ends. The CDR3 protein is CASSVVDVAHLEQFF. DNA for the CDR3: TGTGCCAGCAGCGTAGTAGATGTAGCCCACCTTGAGCAGTTCTTC.

The chain has TRBV13 and TRBJ1-2, with a possible D match to TRBD1 (5 bases). V gave up 7 bases and J gave up 2 bases, with 20 bases separating them. This CDR3 is built from 16 residues. CDR1 and CDR2 (germline): PRHDT, FYEKMQ (reference sequence). Here the CDR3 reads CASTRGLGVQNYGYTF. CDR3 nucleotides: TGTGCCAGCACCAGAGGTCTAGGGGTCCAAAACTATGGCTACACCTTC.